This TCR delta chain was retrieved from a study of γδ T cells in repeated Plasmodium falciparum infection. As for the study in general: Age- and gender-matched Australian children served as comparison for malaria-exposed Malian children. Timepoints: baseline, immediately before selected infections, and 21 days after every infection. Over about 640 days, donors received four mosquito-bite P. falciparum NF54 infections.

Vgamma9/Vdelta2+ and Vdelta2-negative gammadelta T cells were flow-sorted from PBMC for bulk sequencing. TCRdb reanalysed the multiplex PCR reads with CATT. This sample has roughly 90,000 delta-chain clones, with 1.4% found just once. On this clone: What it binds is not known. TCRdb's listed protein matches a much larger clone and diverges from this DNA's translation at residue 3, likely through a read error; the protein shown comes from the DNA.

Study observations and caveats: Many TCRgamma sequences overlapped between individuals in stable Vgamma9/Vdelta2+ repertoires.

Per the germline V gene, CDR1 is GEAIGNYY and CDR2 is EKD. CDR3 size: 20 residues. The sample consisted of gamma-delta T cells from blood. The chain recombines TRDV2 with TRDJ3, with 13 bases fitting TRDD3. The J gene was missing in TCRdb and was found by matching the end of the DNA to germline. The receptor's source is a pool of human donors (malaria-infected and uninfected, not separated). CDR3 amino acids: CARDTRTGGYDSWDTRQMFF. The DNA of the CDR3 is TGTGCCCGTGACACCCGTACTGGGGGATACGACTCCTGGGACACCCGACAGATGTTTTTC.